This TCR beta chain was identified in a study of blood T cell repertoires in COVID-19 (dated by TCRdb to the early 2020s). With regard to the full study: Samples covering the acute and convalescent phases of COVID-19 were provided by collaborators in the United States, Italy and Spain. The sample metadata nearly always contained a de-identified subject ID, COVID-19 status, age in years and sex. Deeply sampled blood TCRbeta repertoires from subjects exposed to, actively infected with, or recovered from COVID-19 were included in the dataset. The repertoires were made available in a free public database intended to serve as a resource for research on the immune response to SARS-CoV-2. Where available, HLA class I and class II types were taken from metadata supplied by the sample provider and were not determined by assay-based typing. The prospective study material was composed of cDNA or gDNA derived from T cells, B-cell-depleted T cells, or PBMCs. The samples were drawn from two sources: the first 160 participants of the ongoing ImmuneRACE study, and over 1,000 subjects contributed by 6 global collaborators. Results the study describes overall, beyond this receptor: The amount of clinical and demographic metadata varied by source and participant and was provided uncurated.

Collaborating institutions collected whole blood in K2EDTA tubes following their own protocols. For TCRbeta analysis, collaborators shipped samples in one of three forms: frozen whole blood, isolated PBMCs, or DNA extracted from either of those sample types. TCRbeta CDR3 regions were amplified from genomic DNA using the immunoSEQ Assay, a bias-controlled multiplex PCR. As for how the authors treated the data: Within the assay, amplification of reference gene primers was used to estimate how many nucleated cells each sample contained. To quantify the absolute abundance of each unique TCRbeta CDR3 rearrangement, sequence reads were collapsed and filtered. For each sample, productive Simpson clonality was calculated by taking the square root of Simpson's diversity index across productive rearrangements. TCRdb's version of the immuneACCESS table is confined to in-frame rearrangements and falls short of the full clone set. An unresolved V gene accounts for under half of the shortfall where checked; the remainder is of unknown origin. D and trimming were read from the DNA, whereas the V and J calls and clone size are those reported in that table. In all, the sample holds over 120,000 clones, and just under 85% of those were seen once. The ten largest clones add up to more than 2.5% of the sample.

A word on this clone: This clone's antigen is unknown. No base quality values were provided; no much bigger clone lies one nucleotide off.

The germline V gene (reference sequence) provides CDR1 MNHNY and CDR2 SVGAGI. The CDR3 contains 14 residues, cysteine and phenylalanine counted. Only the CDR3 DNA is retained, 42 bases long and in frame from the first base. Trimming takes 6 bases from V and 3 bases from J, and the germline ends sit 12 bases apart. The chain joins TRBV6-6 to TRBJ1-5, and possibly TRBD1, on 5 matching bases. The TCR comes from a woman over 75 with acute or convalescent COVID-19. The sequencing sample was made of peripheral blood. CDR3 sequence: CASSPQGYNQPQHF. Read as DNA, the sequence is TGTGCCAGCAGCCCCCAGGGTTACAATCAGCCCCAGCATTTT.